This TCR beta chain is from a study of blood T cell repertoires in COVID-19. CDR3 size: 14 residues. V shed 7 bases and J 7 bases; nucleotides not matched to a gene: 7. Germline V gene sequence: CDR1 SNHLY, CDR2 FYNNEI. Generated by immunoSEQ multiplex PCR, the TCRdb table keeps only in-frame clones and is missing some. Of 200,000 or so clones listed, about 86% are singletons. This chain connects TRBV2 to TRBJ2-2, with 9 bases fitting TRBD1. The clonotype was recovered from a woman under 40 who had recovered from COVID-19. Sequencing used peripheral blood. The CDR3 DNA is TGTGCCAGCAAACCCACAGGGGGCAACGGGGAGCTGTTTTTT. This sequence encodes CASKPTGGNGELFF.